This TCR beta chain was captured in a study of T cells after somatic rescue of genetic block. The CDR3 contains 15 residues. V lost 3 bases to trimming and J lost 3 bases; unmatched junction nucleotides: 8. From germline, CDR1 is KGHSH and CDR2 LQKENI. This clone came up a few times. Data came from immunoSEQ multiplex PCR; TCRdb stores just in-frame clones and leaves some out. The table shows about 12,000 clones, with about 76% occurring only once. The receptor's source is a boy between 10 and 17 years old. The rearrangement joins TRBV18 to TRBJ2-7, with 7 bases matching TRBD1. The sample was peripheral blood mononuclear cells (PBMCs). The CDR3 DNA reads as TGTGCCAGCTCACCTTCCTACAGGGGTGACTACGAGCAGTACTTC. Amino acids: CASSPSYRGDYEQYF.